What follows are 10 T cell receptor beta chains derived from one specimen sequenced in a study of STAT5B mutations in CD4+ large granular lymphocyte leukemia. Profiled with immunoSEQ multiplex PCR; TCRdb holds only in-frame clones, not every one. The table lists roughly 30,000 clones, about three quarters of them singletons. The material sequenced was CD4+ T cells from blood buffy coats. All receptors derive from a human donor in good health.

This chain connects TRBV6-1 to TRBJ2-7; D not certain. The length of the CDR3 is 12 residues. From germline, CDR1 is MNHNS and CDR2 SASEGT. The ends were cut back, 8 bases at V and 1 base at J, with 9 bases in the middle. The CDR3 reads CASVGFSYEQYF. The CDR3, as DNA: TGTGCCAGCGTGGGCTTTTCCTACGAGCAGTACTTC.

Points on this clone: The junction does not match germline at one end; this may be a read error. V and J are TRBV4-2 and TRBJ2-7, with D perhaps given as TRBD1 or TRBD2 (5 bases each). The CDR3 spans 18 residues. In germline, CDR1 is LGHNA, CDR2 YNFKEQ. This chain's CDR3 is CASSQELTRYEGSYEQHF. The CDR3 DNA reads TGTGCCAGCAGCCAAGAGTTGACAAGGTACGAGGGGTCCTACGAGCAGCACTTC.

The J gene is TRBJ2-5, the V gene TRBV29-1; possibly TRBD2 for D (6 bases). The CDR3 contains 14 residues. The germline gives CDR1 SQVTM, CDR2 ANQGSEA. Trimming stripped 2 bases from V and 4 bases from J, with 14 bases between. This CDR3 reads CSVETLGGGETQYF. Written as DNA, the CDR3 is TGCAGCGTTGAAACCCTCGGGGGAGGAGAGACCCAGTACTTC. The full variable domain, its missing parts supplied by reference TRBV29-1 and TRBJ2-5, is SAVISQKPSRDICQRGTSLTIQCQVDSQVTMMFWYRQQPGQSLTLIATANQGSEATYESGFVIDKFPISRPNLTFSTLTVSNMSPEDSSIYLCSVETLGGGETQYFGPGTRLLVL.

V is TRBV5-5 and J is TRBJ2-5; unclear D gene. Trimming removed 2 bases at V and 1 base at J, with 12 bases between. Per germline, CDR1 SGHKS and CDR2 YYEKEE (reference sequence). The CDR3 is 15 residues long. The CDR3 reads CASSFEYGPQETQYF. For the CDR3, the DNA is TGTGCCAGCAGCTTTGAGTACGGGCCCCAAGAGACCCAGTACTTC.

This clone occurred a few times. The chain combines TRBV7-9 with TRBJ2-7; D is perhaps TRBD1 (7 bases). Trimming removed 1 base at V and 11 bases at J, with 18 bases between. Germline CDR1 SEHNR, CDR2 FQNEAQ (reference sequence). The CDR3 spans 14 residues. The CDR3 here is CASSLGQGGLREYF. The CDR3 nucleotides are TGTGCCAGCAGCTTAGGCCAGGGGGGCCTCCGGGAGTACTTC. The full variable domain, in which reference TRBV7-9 and TRBJ2-7 provide the parts outside the CDR3, is DTGVSQNPRHKITKRGQNVTFRCDPISEHNRLYWYRQTLGQGPEFLTYFQNEAQLEKSRLLSDRFSAERPKGSFSTLEIQRTEQGDSAMYLCASSLGQGGLREYFGPGTRLTVT.

The chain combines TRBV11-2 with TRBJ2-5; the D call may be TRBD1 or TRBD2 (5 bases each). The V gene lost 5 bases and the J gene lost 3 bases, with 16 bases spanning the gap. This CDR3 comprises 15 residues. Germline V gives CDR1 SGHAT, CDR2 FQNNGV. The CDR3 here is CASSPTVAREETQYF. The CDR3 DNA sequence: TGTGCCAGCAGCCCGACAGTAGCGAGGGAAGAGACCCAGTACTTC.

This chain joins TRBV6-5 and TRBJ1-1, with D unresolved. Trimming left V 2 bases short and J 2 bases short, with 9 bases between. The CDR3 runs 14 residues. Germline V gives CDR1 MNHEY, CDR2 SVGAGI. The CDR3 region is CASSYVRGNTEAFF. CDR3 coding DNA: TGTGCCAGCAGTTACGTCCGGGGAAACACTGAAGCTTTCTTT.

This clone was detected a few times. The chain has TRBV9 and TRBJ1-1, with D possibly being TRBD1 (6 bases). This CDR3 is 16 amino acids long. V was trimmed by 0 bases and J by 4 bases, leaving 16 bases between them. Looked up from germline, CDR1 is SGDLS and CDR2 is YYNGEE. DNA for the CDR3: TGTGCCAGCAGCGTAGCTCTTTCAGGGGAGGTCACTGAAGCTTTCTTT. It specifies CASSVALSGEVTEAFF.

The CDR3 sequence is CASSLESVLNYGYTF. DNA of the CDR3: TGCGCCAGCAGCTTGGAATCAGTACTTAACTATGGCTACACCTTC. V gene TRBV5-1 combines with J gene TRBJ1-2, with unresolved D. The germline gives CDR1 SGHRS, CDR2 YFSETQ. CDR3 length equals 15 residues. Trimming took off 0 bases at V and 1 base at J, with 10 bases between the two ends.

On this clone: Distinct nucleotide sequences in the sample also encode this CDR3. The rearrangement uses TRBV7-9 and TRBJ1-1, with D possibly TRBD1 on 5 matching bases. This CDR3 is 14 amino acids long. Trimming removed 1 base at V and 1 base at J, with 7 bases between. From germline, CDR1 is SEHNR and CDR2 FQNEAQ (reference sequence). CDR3 coding DNA: TGTGCCAGCAGCTTAGGTCAGGGGAACACTGAAGCTTTCTTT. Translating it yields CASSLGQGNTEAFF.